A selection of T cell receptor beta chains follows, all from one sample in a study of shared clonotypes between healthy human individuals. The repertoire was sequenced with immunoSEQ multiplex PCR; TCRdb's copy has only in-frame clones and lacks some. The table has nearly 2 million clones, roughly 95% seen once. Sequencing was carried out using naive CD8+ T cells sorted from blood. The receptors come from a man younger than 35 in good health. Each CDR3 is given with its conserved first and last residue. A D gene is named only where the DNA matches it firmly. A clone size is listed for some rows: how often the clone was seen (once, few, many), or a class if it is expanded.

d_call	v_call	clone_size	j_call	cdr3_aa	cdr3_nt
TRBD1	TRBV10-2	once	TRBJ2-5	CASSMTGPQETQYF	TGCGCCAGCAGTATGACAGGGCCTCAAGAGACCCAGTACTTC
NA	TRBV28	NA	TRBJ2-7	CASSGRGGYEQYF	TGTGCCAGTTCAGGGAGGGGGGGGTACGAGCAGTACTTC
NA	TRBV27	NA	TRBJ2-5	CASSARLGSETQYF	TGTGCCAGCAGTGCCCGACTAGGCTCAGAGACCCAGTACTTC
NA	TRBV4-1	once	TRBJ1-1	CASSPGVRDTEAFF	TGCGCCAGCAGCCCCGGTGTTCGGGACACTGAAGCTTTCTTT
NA	TRBV9	NA	TRBJ2-3	CASSAADTQYF	TGTGCCAGCAGCGCTGCCGATACGCAGTATTTT
NA	TRBV4-1	once	TRBJ2-3	CASSQDELVQYF	TGCGCCAGCAGCCAAGATGAACTCGTGCAGTATTTT
NA	TRBV2	once	TRBJ2-7	CASIMDSKQYF	TGTGCCAGCATTATGGACTCGAAGCAGTACTTC
TRBD2	TRBV11-2	NA	TRBJ2-5	CASSRSGGAAETQYF	TGTGCCAGCAGTCGTAGCGGGGGGGCAGCGGAGACCCAGTACTTC
NA	TRBV2	NA	TRBJ2-1	CASRPGLRNEQFF	TGTGCCAGCAGGCCCGGCCTCCGGAATGAGCAGTTCTTC
NA	TRBV10-3	NA	TRBJ2-7	CAIAPFDQTYEQYF	TGTGCCATCGCACCTTTCGACCAAACCTACGAGCAGTACTTC
NA	TRBV6-5	few	TRBJ1-6	CASGSPLHF	TGTGCCAGCGGCTCACCCCTCCACTTT
NA	TRBV25-1	NA	TRBJ1-1	CASSVKWDTEAFF	TGTGCCAGCAGTGTGAAATGGGACACTGAAGCTTTCTTT
TRBD2	TRBV6-1	NA	TRBJ2-7	CASSETSGAPYEQYF	TGTGCCAGCAGTGAAACTAGCGGGGCCCCCTACGAGCAGTACTTC
NA	TRBV4-3	NA	TRBJ2-7	CASSLGAGTYEQYF	TGCGCCAGCAGCCTTGGGGCGGGCACCTACGAGCAGTACTTC
TRBD1	TRBV18	NA	TRBJ2-7	CASSPSPGQGVYEQYF	TGTGCCAGCTCACCGAGTCCGGGACAGGGGGTCTACGAGCAGTACTTC
TRBD1	TRBV27	NA	TRBJ1-5	CASSETPTGNQPQHF	TGTGCCAGCAGTGAGACCCCGACAGGGAATCAGCCCCAGCATTTT
TRBD2	TRBV13	NA	TRBJ2-7	CASSLGTSGMVGEQYF	TGTGCCAGCAGCTTAGGGACTAGCGGGATGGTGGGCGAGCAGTACTTC
NA	TRBV27	NA	TRBJ2-3	CASSFGRGQPEGRSTDTQYF	TGTGCCAGCAGTTTTGGAAGGGGACAGCCGGAGGGACGTAGCACAGATACGCAGTATTTT
TRBD1	TRBV4-1	NA	TRBJ1-5	CASSPADRVGQPQHF	TGCGCCAGCAGCCCTGCGGACAGGGTAGGGCAGCCCCAGCATTTT
TRBD2	TRBV10-3	NA	TRBJ2-3	CAISEPTAGGRGDTQYF	TGTGCCATCAGTGAACCCACAGCGGGGGGCCGTGGAGATACGCAGTATTTT
NA	TRBV5-5	NA	TRBJ2-7	CASTHDYDHYEQYF	TGTGCCAGCACCCACGACTATGACCACTACGAGCAGTACTTC
NA	TRBV27	NA	TRBJ2-7	CASKLKGSYEQYF	TGTGCCAGCAAGCTCAAGGGCTCCTACGAGCAGTACTTC